Given below is one TCR beta chain in context. Unsorted PBMC DNA went through sequencing on ten immunoSEQ deep assay plates. Original handling: Owing to the provision of junction-only sequences devoid of quality scores by immunoSEQ, filtering differed. Some clones are missing from TCRdb's copy, which holds only in-frame ones; the method was immunoSEQ multiplex PCR. V, J and clone size are those of that table, while D and trimming were read from the DNA. Of about 520,000 clones detected, approximately 84% appear once; the ten largest clones hold 9.5% to 15%. All donors were Caucasian adults living in Nashville, Tennessee. The CDR3 spans 15 residues. From germline, CDR1 is WSHSY and CDR2 SAAADI. V lost 2 bases and J 3 bases, leaving 13 bases between the germline ends. The sample originates from a study of shared clonotypes between healthy human individuals.

J is TRBJ1-2 and V is TRBV10-2; D possibly corresponds to TRBD1 (6 bases). Sequenced material: PBMCs. This receptor was identified in a woman between 40 and 50 years old in good health. Some clones in this sample may be carry-over from other donors' samples. The CDR3 bases are TGCGCCAGCAGTGAGCCCTTGGGGGGCGACTATGGCTACACCTTC. Encoded protein: CASSEPLGGDYGYTF.